This passage covers 15 T cell receptor beta chains from one sample sequenced in a study of cytomegalovirus exposure and HLA in healthy donors. Use of 60 Vbeta and 13 Jbeta primers characterized the PCR. Generated by immunoSEQ multiplex PCR, the TCRdb table keeps only in-frame clones and is missing some. The profile shows some 120,000 clones, over 60% of them singletons. Sequencing used PBMCs. The receptors stem from a woman aged 25 to 39 in good health and CMV-seronegative.

The chain carries TRBV4-1 and TRBJ1-2; D is unresolved. The ends were cut back, 3 bases at V and 7 bases at J, with 18 bases in the middle. The CDR3 is 15 amino acids. Germline V gene sequence: CDR1 MGHRA, CDR2 YSYEKL. DNA for the CDR3: TGCGCCAGCAGCCACCCTCTTATCATCGGAGGTGGCTACACCTTC. Its translation is CASSHPLIIGGGYTF.

This clone was found a few times. J is TRBJ1-1 and V is TRBV7-9; no definite D call. CDR3 length equals 15 residues. CDR1 SEHNR and CDR2 FQNEAQ come from the germline V gene (reference sequence). The V gene lost 5 bases and the J gene lost 4 bases, with 17 bases spanning the gap. CDR3 protein: CASSDKVRGVTEAFF. The CDR3 coding sequence is TGTGCCAGCAGCGACAAGGTACGGGGTGTCACTGAAGCTTTCTTT.

The V and J genes are TRBV9 and TRBJ2-7; 8 bases match TRBD1. The CDR3 spans 14 residues. Germline V CDR1 and CDR2: SGDLS, YYNGEE. After removal of 0 bases from V and 3 bases from J, the junction contained 2 bases not matched to a gene. For the CDR3, the DNA is TGTGCCAGCAGCGTAGACGGACAGGGCTACGAGCAGTACTTC. It codes for CASSVDGQGYEQYF.

The chain joins TRBV4-3 to TRBJ1-2; possibly TRBD1 for D (6 bases). The length of the CDR3 is 15 residues. V dropped 0 bases and J dropped 6 bases, with 14 bases sitting between them. From germline, CDR1 is LGHNA and CDR2 YSLEER. CDR3 DNA sequence: TGCGCCAGCAGCCAAGAATTTTCGGGACATCATGGCTACACCTTC. The encoded protein is CASSQEFSGHHGYTF.

V gene TRBV2 combines with J gene TRBJ1-1; possibly TRBD1 for D (5 bases). In germline, CDR1 is SNHLY, CDR2 FYNNEI. The CDR3 is 13 amino acids. V lost 11 bases, J lost 0 bases, and 13 bases lay in between. The CDR3 DNA follows: TGTGCCGGGGGGGATAACTTGAACACTGAAGCTTTCTTT. Translation: CAGGDNLNTEAFF.

The rearrangement links TRBV28 to TRBJ1-4; possible D gene TRBD1, 6 bases. This CDR3 contains 14 residues. The V gene's germline CDR1 is MDHEN and CDR2 SYDVKM. V lost 9 bases and J lost 0, with 11 bases in between. Here the CDR3 DNA reads TGTGCCAGTTCGCAGGGGACAACTAATGAAAAACTGTTTTTT. Translating gives CASSQGTTNEKLFF. Based on the CDR3 plus reference TRBV28 and TRBJ1-4, the full variable domain is DVKVTQSSRYLVKRTGEKVFLECVQDMDHENMFWYRQDPGLGLRLIYFSYDVKMKEKGDIPEGYSVSREKKERFSLILESASTNQTSMYLCASSQGTTNEKLFFGSGTQLSVL.

This rearrangement joins TRBV7-9 to TRBJ2-6; tentative D call: TRBD1 (6 bases). CDR1 is SEHNR, CDR2 FQNEAQ, per germline (reference sequence). The CDR3 runs to 16 residues. V lost 7 bases, J lost 4 bases, and 17 bases lay in between. The DNA of the CDR3 is TGTGCCAGCACTGGACAGACTTTGGGGGGGGCCAACGTCCTGACTTTC. Translating it yields CASTGQTLGGANVLTF.

Only a few counts were recorded for this clone. J is TRBJ2-1 and V is TRBV7-3; perhaps TRBD1 as D (5 bases). V lost 4 bases and J lost 5, with 9 bases in between. The CDR3 loop spans 13 amino acids. The germline CDR1 and CDR2 sequences are SGHTA and FQGTGA. This chain's CDR3 is CASSSGMDNEQFF. CDR3 DNA sequence: TGTGCCAGCAGCTCAGGGATGGACAATGAGCAGTTCTTC.

This clone was counted a few times. The chain joins TRBV5-4 to TRBJ1-1, with 7 nucleotides matching TRBD1. With V trimmed by 4 bases and J by 2 bases, 5 bases remained unmatched. The CDR3 has 14 residues. Germline values: CDR1 SGHNT, CDR2 YYREEE (reference sequence). In DNA, the CDR3 is TGTGCCAGCAGCCCCGGGACAGCAAACACTGAAGCTTTCTTT. Translated: CASSPGTANTEAFF.

This chain joins TRBV9 and TRBJ1-1; unclear D gene. The V and J ends lost 4 bases and 0 bases respectively, with 7 bases between them. The germline V gene encodes CDR1 SGDLS and CDR2 YYNGEE. The CDR3 extends over 13 amino acids. The CDR3 DNA follows: TGTGCCAGCAGCCCTATATTGAACACTGAAGCTTTCTTT. Translation: CASSPILNTEAFF.

This chain joins TRBV12-5 and TRBJ2-5; no definite D call. The V gene's germline CDR1 is LGHNT and CDR2 FRNRAP. This CDR3 region has 13 residues. V lost 1 base to trimming and J lost 5 bases, with 8 bases between them. The CDR3 region has the DNA TGTGCTAGTGGTTTGGACCTACAGGAGACCCAGTACTTC. This sequence encodes CASGLDLQETQYF.

CDR3 sequence reads: CASSVGRAGAGELFF. The CDR3 DNA follows: TGTGCCAGCAGCGTAGGCAGGGCTGGGGCCGGGGAGCTGTTTTTT. The chain uses TRBV9 and TRBJ2-2; weak D call: TRBD1 (5 bases). V dropped 0 bases and J dropped 6 bases, with 12 bases sitting between them. The CDR3 totals 15 residues. Germline loops: CDR1 SGDLS, CDR2 YYNGEE.

The chain joins TRBV27 to TRBJ2-5; D is perhaps TRBD1 (6 bases). The CDR3 sequence is 14 residues long. Trimming pared 2 bases from V and 7 bases from J, leaving 14 bases between. From germline, CDR1 is MNHEY and CDR2 SMNVEV (reference sequence). The CDR3 bases are TGTGCCAGCAGTTTAGACAGGACCAGAGGGACCCAGTACTTC. This translates into CASSLDRTRGTQYF.

The V gene is TRBV28, the J gene TRBJ1-3; D is undetermined. CDR3 length: 15 residues. V dropped 3 bases and J dropped 0 bases, with 9 bases sitting between them. CDR1 MDHEN and CDR2 SYDVKM come from the germline V gene. The CDR3 sequence: CASSFGTFSGNTIYF. The DNA of the CDR3 is TGTGCCAGCAGTTTTGGCACCTTCTCTGGAAACACCATATATTTT.

The rearrangement links TRBV6-1 to TRBJ1-1; the D gene is possibly TRBD1 (6 bases). Trimming removed 2 bases at V and 5 bases at J, with 15 bases between. The CDR3 sequence is 15 residues long. Germline CDR1 MNHNS, CDR2 SASEGT. Here the CDR3 DNA reads TGTGCCAGCAGTGAATCGGGGGGGCTCGGGACTGAAGCTTTCTTT. Translation: CASSESGGLGTEAFF.